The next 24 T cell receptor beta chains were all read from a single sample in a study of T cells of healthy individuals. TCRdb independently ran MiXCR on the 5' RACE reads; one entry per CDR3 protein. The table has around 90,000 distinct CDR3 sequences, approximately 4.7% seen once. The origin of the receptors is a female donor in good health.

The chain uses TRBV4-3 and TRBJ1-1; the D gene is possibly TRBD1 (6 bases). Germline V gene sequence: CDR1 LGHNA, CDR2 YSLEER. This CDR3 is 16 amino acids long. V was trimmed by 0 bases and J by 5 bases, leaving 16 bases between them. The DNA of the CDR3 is TGCGCCAGCAGCCAAGATGCTAGGGGGGGGCCGACTGAAGCTTTCTTT. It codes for CASSQDARGGPTEAFF.

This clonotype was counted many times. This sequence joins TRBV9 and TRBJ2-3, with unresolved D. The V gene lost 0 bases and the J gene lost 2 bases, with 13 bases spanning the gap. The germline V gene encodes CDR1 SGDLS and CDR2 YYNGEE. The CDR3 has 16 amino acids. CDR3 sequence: CASSVGAQSSTDTQYF. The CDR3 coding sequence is TGTGCCAGCAGCGTAGGTGCGCAATCTTCCACAGATACGCAGTATTTT.

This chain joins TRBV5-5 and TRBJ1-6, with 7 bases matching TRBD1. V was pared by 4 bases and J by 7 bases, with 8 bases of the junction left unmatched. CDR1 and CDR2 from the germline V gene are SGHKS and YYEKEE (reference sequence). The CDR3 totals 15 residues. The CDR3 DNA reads TGTGCCAGCAGCCCCGTGGACAGGACAAATTCACCCCTCCACTTT. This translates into CASSPVDRTNSPLHF.

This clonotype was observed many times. The CDR3 spells CASCSTLVYANTGELFF. In DNA form, the CDR3 reads TGTGCCAGTTGCTCCACGTTGGTCTATGCGAACACCGGGGAGCTGTTTTTT. This chain joins TRBV19 and TRBJ2-2, with no clear D. CDR1 and CDR2 (germline): LNHDA, SQIVND (reference sequence). This CDR3 region has 17 residues. V lost 8 bases and J 0 bases, leaving 19 bases between the germline ends.

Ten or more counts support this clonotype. CDR3 DNA sequence: TGCGCCAGCAGCCAAGGGGTACAGGGGAGTGTGAACACTGAAGCTTTCTTT. It translates to CASSQGVQGSVNTEAFF. The chain carries TRBV4-1 and TRBJ1-1, with 7 bases matching TRBD1. The J segment lost 0 bases and the V segment lost 1 base, leaving 8 bases of the junction unmatched. This CDR3 has 17 amino acids. Germline V gene sequence: CDR1 MGHRA, CDR2 YSYEKL.

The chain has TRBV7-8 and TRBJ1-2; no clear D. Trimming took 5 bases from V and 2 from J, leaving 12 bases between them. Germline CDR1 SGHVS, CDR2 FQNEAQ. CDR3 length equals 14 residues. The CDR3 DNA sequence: TGTGCCAGCAGCGTGGCGGGAACGAACTATGGCTACACCTTC. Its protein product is CASSVAGTNYGYTF.

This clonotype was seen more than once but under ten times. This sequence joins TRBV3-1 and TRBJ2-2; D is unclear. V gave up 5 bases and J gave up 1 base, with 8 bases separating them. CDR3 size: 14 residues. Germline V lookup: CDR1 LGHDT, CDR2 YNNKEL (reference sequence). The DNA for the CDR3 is TGTGCCAGCAGCTGGTACGGGAACACCGGGGAGCTGTTTTTT. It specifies CASSWYGNTGELFF. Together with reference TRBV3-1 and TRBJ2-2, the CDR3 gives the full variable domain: DTAVSQTPKYLVTQMGNDKSIKCEQNLGHDTMYWYKQDSKKFLKIMFSYNNKELIINETVPNRFSPKSPDKAHLNLHINSLELGDSAVYFCASSWYGNTGELFFGEGSRLTVL.

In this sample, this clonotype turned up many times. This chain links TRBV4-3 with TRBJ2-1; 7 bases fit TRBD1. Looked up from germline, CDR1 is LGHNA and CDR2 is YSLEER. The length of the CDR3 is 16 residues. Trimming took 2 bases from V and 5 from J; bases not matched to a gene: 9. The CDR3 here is CASSQQPTGANNEQFF. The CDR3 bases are TGCGCCAGCAGCCAACAACCCACAGGGGCCAACAATGAGCAGTTCTTC.

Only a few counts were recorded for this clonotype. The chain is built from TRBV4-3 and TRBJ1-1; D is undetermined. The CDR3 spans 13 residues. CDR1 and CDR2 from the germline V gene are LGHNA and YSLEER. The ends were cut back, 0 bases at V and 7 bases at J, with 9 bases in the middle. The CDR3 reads CASSQDYLGEAFF. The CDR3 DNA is TGCGCCAGCAGCCAAGATTACTTGGGTGAAGCTTTCTTT.

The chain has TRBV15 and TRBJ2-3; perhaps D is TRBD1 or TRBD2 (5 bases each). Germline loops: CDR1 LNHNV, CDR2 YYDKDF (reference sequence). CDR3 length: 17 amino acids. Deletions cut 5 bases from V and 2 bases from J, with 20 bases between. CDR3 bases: TGTGCCACCAGCTCAATTAGAGGGGCTGGCTACACAGATACGCAGTATTTT. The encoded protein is CATSSIRGAGYTDTQYF.

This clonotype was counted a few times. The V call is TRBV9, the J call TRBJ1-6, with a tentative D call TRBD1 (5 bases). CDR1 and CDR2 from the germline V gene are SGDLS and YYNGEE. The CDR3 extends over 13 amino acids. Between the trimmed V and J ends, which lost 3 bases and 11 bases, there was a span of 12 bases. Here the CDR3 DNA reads TGTGCCAGCAGCGGGGGGGATATCGCACCCCTCCACTTT. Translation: CASSGGDIAPLHF.

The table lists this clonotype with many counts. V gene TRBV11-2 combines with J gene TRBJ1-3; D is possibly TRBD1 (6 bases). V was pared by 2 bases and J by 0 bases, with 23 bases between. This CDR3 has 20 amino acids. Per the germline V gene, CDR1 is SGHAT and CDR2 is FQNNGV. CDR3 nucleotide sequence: TGTGCCAGCAGCTTAATAGTCCCCTTAGGACAGCCTTACTCTGGAAACACCATATATTTT. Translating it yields CASSLIVPLGQPYSGNTIYF.

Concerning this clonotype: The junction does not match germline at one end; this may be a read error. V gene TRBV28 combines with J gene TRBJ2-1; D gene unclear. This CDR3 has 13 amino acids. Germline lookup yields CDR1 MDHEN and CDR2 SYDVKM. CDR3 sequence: CASSPDPTNVQFF. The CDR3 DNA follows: TGTGCCAGCAGTCCGGACCCAACCAATGTGCAGTTCTTC.

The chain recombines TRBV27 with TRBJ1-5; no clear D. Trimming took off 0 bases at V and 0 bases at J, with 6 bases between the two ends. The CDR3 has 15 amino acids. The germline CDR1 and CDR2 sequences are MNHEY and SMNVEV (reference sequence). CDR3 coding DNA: TGTGCCAGCAGTTTATCGATACTTAGCAATCAGCCCCAGCATTTT. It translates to CASSLSILSNQPQHF.

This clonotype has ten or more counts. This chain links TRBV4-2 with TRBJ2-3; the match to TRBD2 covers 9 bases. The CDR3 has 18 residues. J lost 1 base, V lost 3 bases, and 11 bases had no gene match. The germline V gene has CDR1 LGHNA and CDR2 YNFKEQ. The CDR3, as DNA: TGTGCCAGCAGCCAGGGGAAGGGACTAGCCCGAGGCACAGATACGCAGTATTTT. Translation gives CASSQGKGLARGTDTQYF.

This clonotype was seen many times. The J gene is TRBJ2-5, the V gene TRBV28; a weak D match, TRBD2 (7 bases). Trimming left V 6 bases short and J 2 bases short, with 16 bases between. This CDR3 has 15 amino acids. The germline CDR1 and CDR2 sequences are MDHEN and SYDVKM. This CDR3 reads CASRGASGGQETQYF. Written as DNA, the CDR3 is TGTGCCAGCAGGGGGGCTAGCGGAGGGCAAGAGACCCAGTACTTC.

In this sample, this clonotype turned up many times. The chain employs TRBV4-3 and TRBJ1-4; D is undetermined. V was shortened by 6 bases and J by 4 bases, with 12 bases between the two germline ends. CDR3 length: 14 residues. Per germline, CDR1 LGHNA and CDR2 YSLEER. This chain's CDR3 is CASRADPRNEKLFF. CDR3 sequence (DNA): TGCGCCAGCAGAGCGGACCCCCGTAATGAAAAACTGTTTTTT.

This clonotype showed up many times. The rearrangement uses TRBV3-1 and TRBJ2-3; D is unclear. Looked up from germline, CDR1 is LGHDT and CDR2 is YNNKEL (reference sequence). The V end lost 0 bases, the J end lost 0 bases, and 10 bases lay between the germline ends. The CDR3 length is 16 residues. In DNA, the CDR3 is TGTGCCAGCAGCCAAGATTTAGCCGTAAGCACAGATACGCAGTATTTT. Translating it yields CASSQDLAVSTDTQYF.

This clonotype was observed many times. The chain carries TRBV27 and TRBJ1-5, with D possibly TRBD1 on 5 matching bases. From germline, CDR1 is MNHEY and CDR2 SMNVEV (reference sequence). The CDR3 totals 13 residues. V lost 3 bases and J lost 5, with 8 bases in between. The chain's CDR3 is CASSFGGDQPQHF. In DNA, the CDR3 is TGTGCCAGCAGTTTTGGGGGAGATCAGCCCCAGCATTTT.

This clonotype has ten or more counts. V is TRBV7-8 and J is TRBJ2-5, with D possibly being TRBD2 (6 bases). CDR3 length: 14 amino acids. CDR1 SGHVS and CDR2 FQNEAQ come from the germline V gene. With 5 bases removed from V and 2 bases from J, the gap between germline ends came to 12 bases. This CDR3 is CASSPPSVQETQYF. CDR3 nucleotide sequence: TGTGCCAGCAGCCCTCCTAGCGTTCAAGAGACCCAGTACTTC.

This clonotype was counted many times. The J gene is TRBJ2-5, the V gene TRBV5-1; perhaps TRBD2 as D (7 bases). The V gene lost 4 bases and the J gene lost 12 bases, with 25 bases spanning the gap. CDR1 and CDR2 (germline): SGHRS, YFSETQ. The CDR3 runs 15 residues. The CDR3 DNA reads TGCGCCAGCAGCCCATTGAGGGGGGAAACTAGCGCCGAGTACTTC. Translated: CASSPLRGETSAEYF.

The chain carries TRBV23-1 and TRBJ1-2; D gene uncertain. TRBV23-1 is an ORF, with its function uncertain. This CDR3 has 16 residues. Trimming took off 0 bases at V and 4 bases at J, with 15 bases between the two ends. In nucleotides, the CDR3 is TGCGCCAGCAGTCAATCAAAACCTCCAAGAGTCTATGGCTACACCTTC. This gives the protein CASSQSKPPRVYGYTF.

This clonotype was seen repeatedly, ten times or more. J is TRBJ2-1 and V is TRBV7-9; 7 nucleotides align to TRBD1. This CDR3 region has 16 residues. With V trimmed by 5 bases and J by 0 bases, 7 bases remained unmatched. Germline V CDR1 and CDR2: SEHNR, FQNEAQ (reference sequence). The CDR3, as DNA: TGTGCCAGCAGCCCCCCGACAGGGAGCTCCTACAATGAGCAGTTCTTC. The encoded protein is CASSPPTGSSYNEQFF.

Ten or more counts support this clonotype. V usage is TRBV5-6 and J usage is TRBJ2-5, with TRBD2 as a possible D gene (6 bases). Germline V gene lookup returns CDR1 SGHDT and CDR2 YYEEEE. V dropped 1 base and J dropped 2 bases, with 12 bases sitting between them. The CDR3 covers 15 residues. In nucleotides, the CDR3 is TGTGCCAGCAGCTTGCAGGGACTGCTACAAGAGACCCAGTACTTC. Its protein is CASSLQGLLQETQYF.